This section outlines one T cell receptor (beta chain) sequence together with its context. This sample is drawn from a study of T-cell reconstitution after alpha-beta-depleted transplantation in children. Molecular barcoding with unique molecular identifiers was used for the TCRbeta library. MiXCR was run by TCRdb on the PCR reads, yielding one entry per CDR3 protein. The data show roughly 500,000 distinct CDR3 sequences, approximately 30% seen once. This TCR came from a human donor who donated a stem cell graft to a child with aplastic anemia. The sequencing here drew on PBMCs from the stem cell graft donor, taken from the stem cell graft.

CDR3 residues: CSTTGNSGNTIYF. CDR3 in DNA: TGCAGTACGACAGGGAACTCTGGAAACACCATATATTTT. V and J are TRBV20-1 and TRBJ1-3; 7 nucleotides agree with TRBD1. This CDR3 is built from 13 residues. The V segment lost 8 bases and the J segment 0 bases; nucleotides outside the gene matches: 4. CDR1 is DFQATT, CDR2 SNEGSKA, per germline (reference sequence).